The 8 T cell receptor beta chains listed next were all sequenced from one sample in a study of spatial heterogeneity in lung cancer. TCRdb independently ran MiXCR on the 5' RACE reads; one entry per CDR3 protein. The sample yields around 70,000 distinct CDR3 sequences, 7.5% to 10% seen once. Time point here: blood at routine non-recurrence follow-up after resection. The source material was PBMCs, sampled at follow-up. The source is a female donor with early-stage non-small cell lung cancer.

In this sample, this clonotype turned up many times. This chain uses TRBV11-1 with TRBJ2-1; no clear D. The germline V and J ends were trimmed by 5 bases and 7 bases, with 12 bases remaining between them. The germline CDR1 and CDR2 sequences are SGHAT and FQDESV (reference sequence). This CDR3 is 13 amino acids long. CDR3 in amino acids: CASSPTAINEQFF. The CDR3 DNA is TGTGCCAGCAGCCCGACGGCGATAAATGAGCAGTTCTTC.

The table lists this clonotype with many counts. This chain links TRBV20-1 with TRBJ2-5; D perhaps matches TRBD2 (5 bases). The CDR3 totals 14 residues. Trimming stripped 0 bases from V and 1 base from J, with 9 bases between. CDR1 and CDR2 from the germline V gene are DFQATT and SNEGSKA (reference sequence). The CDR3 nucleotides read TGCAGTGCTAGAGATATTAGCGTCCAAGAGACCCAGTACTTC. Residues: CSARDISVQETQYF.

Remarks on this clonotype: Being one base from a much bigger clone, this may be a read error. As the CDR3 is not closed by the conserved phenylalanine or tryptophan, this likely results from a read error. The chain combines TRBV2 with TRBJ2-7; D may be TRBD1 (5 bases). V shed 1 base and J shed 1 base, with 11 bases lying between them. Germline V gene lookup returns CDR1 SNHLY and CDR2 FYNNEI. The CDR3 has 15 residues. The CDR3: CASSEGARASYEQYS. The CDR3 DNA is TGTGCCAGCAGTGAAGGAGCCAGGGCGTCCTACGAGCAGTACTCC.

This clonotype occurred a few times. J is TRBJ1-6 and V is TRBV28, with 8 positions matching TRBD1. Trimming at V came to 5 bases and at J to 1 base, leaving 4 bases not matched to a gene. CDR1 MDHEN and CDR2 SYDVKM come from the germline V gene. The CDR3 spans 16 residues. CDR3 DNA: TGTGCCAGCAGTGGACAGGGTTGGTCCTATAATTCACCCCTCCACTTT. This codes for CASSGQGWSYNSPLHF.

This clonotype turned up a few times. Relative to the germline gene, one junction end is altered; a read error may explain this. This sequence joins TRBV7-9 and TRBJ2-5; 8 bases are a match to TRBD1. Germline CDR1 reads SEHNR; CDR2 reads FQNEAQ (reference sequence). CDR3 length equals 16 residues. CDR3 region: CPSSLGLRTGQETQYF. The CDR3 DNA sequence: TGTCCCAGCAGCTTAGGTCTCCGGACAGGGCAAGAGACCCAGTACTTC.

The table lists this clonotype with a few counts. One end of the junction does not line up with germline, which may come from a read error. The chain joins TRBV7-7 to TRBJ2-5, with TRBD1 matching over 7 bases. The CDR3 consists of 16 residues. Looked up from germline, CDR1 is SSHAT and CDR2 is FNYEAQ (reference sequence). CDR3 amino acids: CASSQQGFGVRETQYF. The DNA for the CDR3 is TGTGCTAGCAGCCAACAGGGGTTCGGAGTCCGGGAGACCCAGTACTTC. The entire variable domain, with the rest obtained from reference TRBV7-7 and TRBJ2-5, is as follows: GAGVSQSPRYKVTKRGQDVTLRCDPISSHATLYWYQQALGQGPEFLTYFNYEAQPDKSGLPSDRFSAERPEGSISTLTIQRTEQRDSAMYRCASSQQGFGVRETQYFGPGTRLLVL.

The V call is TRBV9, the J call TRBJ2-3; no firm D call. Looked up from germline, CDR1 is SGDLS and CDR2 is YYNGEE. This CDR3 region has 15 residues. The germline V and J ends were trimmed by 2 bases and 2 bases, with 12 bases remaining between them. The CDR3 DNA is TGTGCCAGCAGCGTCTGGACCGCCTTCACAGATACGCAGTATTTT. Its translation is CASSVWTAFTDTQYF.

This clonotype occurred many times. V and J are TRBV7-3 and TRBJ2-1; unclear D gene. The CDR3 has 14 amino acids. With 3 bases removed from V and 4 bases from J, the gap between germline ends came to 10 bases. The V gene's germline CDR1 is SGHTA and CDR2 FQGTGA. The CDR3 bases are TGTGCCAGCAGCTTTTATCCTTCGTACAATGAGCAGTTCTTC. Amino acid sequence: CASSFYPSYNEQFF.